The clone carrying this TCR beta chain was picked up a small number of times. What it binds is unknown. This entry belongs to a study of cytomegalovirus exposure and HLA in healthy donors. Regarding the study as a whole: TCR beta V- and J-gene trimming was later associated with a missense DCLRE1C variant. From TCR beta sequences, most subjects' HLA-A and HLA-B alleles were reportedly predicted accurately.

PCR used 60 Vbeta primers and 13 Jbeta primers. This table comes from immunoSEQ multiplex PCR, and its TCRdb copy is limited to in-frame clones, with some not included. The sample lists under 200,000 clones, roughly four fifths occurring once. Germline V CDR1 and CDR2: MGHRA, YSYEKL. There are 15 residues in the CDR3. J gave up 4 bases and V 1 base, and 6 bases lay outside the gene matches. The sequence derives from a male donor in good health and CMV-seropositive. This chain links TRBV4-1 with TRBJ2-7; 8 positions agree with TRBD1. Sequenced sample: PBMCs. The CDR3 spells CASSQASGGPYEQYF. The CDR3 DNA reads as TGCGCCAGCAGCCAAGCGTCAGGGGGCCCGTACGAGCAGTACTTC.